The rows below give T cell receptor beta chains drawn from one sample of a study of T cells and Merkel cell carcinoma outcomes. The repertoire was sequenced with immunoSEQ multiplex PCR; TCRdb's copy has only in-frame clones and lacks some. The data show approximately 500 clones, over 75% seen once. Sample: tumor tissue from Merkel cell carcinoma. These receptors all stem from a human donor with Merkel cell carcinoma. CDR3s include the opening cysteine and the closing phenylalanine or tryptophan. A D gene is named only where the DNA matches it firmly. Clone size, where shown, is once, few, many, or a class for clones that have expanded.

>.|.|TRBJ2-2|TRBV30
CAWRGEPNTGELFF
TGTGCCTGGAGGGGCGAACCGAACACCGGGGAGCTGTTTTTT
>.|.|TRBJ1-1|TRBV30
CAWRGDRPMNTEAFF
TGTGCCTGGAGAGGAGACAGGCCAATGAACACTGAAGCTTTCTTT
>.|.|TRBJ1-3|TRBV30
CAWSSTALSGNTIYF
TGTGCCTGGAGTAGTACGGCACTTTCTGGAAACACCATATATTTT
>.|.|TRBJ1-4|TRBV15
CATSTTRTGGNEKLFF
TGTGCCACCAGCACAACCCGAACGGGGGGAAATGAAAAACTGTTTTTT
>.|.|TRBJ2-7|TRBV7-9
CASSLPGDYEQYF
TGTGCCAGTAGCTTACCGGGGGACTACGAGCAGTACTTC
>.|.|TRBJ2-1|TRBV11-2
CASSLPAPEQFF
TGTGCCAGCAGCCTCCCGGCGCCTGAGCAGTTCTTC
>.|.|TRBJ2-3|TRBV6-4
CASSDSRWDGIDTQYF
TGTGCCAGCAGTGACTCGAGGTGGGATGGCATAGATACGCAGTATTTT
>.|TRBD1|TRBJ1-1|TRBV9
CASSVGQGTGNTEAFF
TGTGCCAGCAGCGTAGGACAGGGTACTGGGAACACTGAAGCTTTCTTT
>few|TRBD2|TRBJ2-3|TRBV4-2
CASSQRTSARTDTQYF
TGTGCCAGCAGCCAGAGAACTAGCGCCCGCACAGATACGCAGTATTTT
>.|TRBD1|TRBJ1-4|TRBV4-3
CASSHAYGTGTEKLFF
TGCGCCAGCAGCCATGCGTATGGGACAGGGACAGAAAAACTGTTTTTT
>.|.|TRBJ1-5|TRBV15
CATSRDVGEPQHF
TGTGCCACCAGCAGAGATGTGGGGGAGCCCCAGCATTTT
>.|.|TRBJ2-5|TRBV7-9
CASSKSREKKRETQYF
TGTGCCAGCAGCAAAAGCCGGGAGAAAAAACGGGAGACCCAGTACTTC
>.|.|TRBJ2-5|TRBV7-6
CASSRTGRPGQETQYF
TGTGCCAGCAGCCGAACAGGGCGCCCAGGCCAAGAGACCCAGTACTTC
>.|.|TRBJ2-3|TRBV7-2
CASRLAGTQYF
TGTGCCAGCAGACTTGCGGGAACGCAGTATTTT
>.|.|TRBJ2-5|TRBV10-3
CAISAERKETQYF
TGTGCCATCAGCGCAGAGCGAAAAGAGACCCAGTACTTC
>.|TRBD1|TRBJ2-5|TRBV12-5
CASGTSTGKETQYF
TGTGCTAGTGGTACCTCGACAGGGAAAGAGACCCAGTACTTC
>once|TRBD1|TRBJ2-4|TRBV6-5
CATLDRANIQYF
TGTGCCACCCTGGACAGGGCAAACATTCAGTACTTC
>once|.|TRBJ2-3|TRBV9
CASSVGFTDTQYF
TGTGCCAGCAGCGTAGGATTCACAGACACGCAGTATTTT
>.|.|TRBJ2-7|TRBV7-9
CASSLAQGENEQYF
TGTGCCAGCAGCTTAGCGCAGGGAGAGAACGAGCAGTACTTC
>.|TRBD1|TRBJ2-2|TRBV7-2
CASSLESGGYGGELFF
TGTGCCAGCAGCTTAGAGTCAGGGGGTTACGGCGGGGAGCTGTTTTTT
>.|.|TRBJ1-5|TRBV7-6
CASSLGVNQPQHF
TGTGCCAGCAGCTTAGGAGTCAATCAGCCCCAGCATTTT
>.|TRBD1|TRBJ1-5|TRBV6-1
CASSVIDRVNQPQHF
TGTGCCAGCAGTGTTATAGACAGGGTGAACCAGCCCCAGCATTTT
>.|TRBD2|TRBJ2-3|TRBV7-9
CASSQRGASTDTQYF
TGTGCCAGCAGCCAGCGGGGCGCTAGCACAGATACGCAGTATTTT
>once|TRBD1|TRBJ1-1|TRBV5-1
CASSTGGTEAFF
TGCGCCAGCAGTACAGGGGGCACTGAAGCTTTCTTT
>once|.|TRBJ2-3|TRBV7-8
CASSLTTEVGGSTDTQYF
TGTGCCAGCAGCTTAACGACTGAGGTCGGGGGAAGCACAGATACGCAGTATTTT
>.|TRBD2|TRBJ2-3|TRBV7-8
CASSLFLSGGADTQYF
TGTGCCAGCAGCTTATTTCTGAGCGGGGGGGCCGATACGCAGTATTTT
>.|.|TRBJ1-5|TRBV1
CTSTSGHQSNQPQHF
TGCACCAGCACCTCCGGGCATCAAAGCAATCAGCCCCAGCATTTT
>.|.|TRBJ1-6|TRBV30
CAWFGGQDNSPFHF
TGTGCCTGGTTCGGGGGGCAAGATAATTCACCCTTCCACTTT
>.|.|TRBJ1-1|TRBV2
CASSPQGRDTEAFF
TGTGCCAGCAGTCCCCAGGGGCGAGACACTGAAGCTTTCTTT
>.|TRBD2|TRBJ2-3|TRBV7-7
CASSSGTSGGADTQYF
TGTGCTAGCAGCTCGGGGACTAGCGGGGGGGCAGATACGCAGTATTTT
>.|TRBD1|TRBJ1-2|TRBV15
CATSSMAGGLNYGYTF
TGTGCCACCAGCAGTATGGCAGGGGGGCTTAACTATGGCTACACCTTC
>.|.|TRBJ2-6|TRBV4-1
CASSQDFGSSGANVLTF
TGCGCCAGCAGCCAAGATTTTGGCAGCTCTGGGGCCAACGTCCTGACTTTC
>.|TRBD2|TRBJ2-3|TRBV5-6
CASSQLAGGRDTQYF
TGTGCCAGCAGCCAACTAGCGGGGGGGAGAGATACGCAGTATTTT
>.|TRBD1|TRBJ1-6|TRBV13
CASSLGNRGASSPLHF
TGTGCCAGCAGCTTAGGCAACAGGGGTGCGAGTTCACCCCTCCACTTT
>.|.|TRBJ1-1|TRBV7-9
CASSFGSTEAFF
TGTGCCAGCAGCTTTGGATCCACTGAAGCTTTCTTT
>.|.|TRBJ1-1|TRBV19
CARRQVTEAFF
TGTGCCAGACGCCAGGTAACTGAAGCTTTCTTT